A single sample is the source of the 8 T cell receptor beta chains below, sequenced in a study of CD8 T cells in Susac syndrome. Random hexamers were used to reverse transcribe the RNA input (about 0.5 to 1 ug). TCRdb independently ran MiXCR on the immunoSEQ multiplex PCR reads; one entry per CDR3 protein. The sample records a few hundred thousand distinct CDR3 sequences, 94% being singletons. The specimen sequenced was CD4+ T cells from PBMCs. These receptors were collected from a human donor with Susac syndrome.

This chain uses TRBV6-2 or TRBV6-3 with TRBJ2-5, with 8 bases aligning to TRBD1. In germline, CDR1 is MNHEY, CDR2 SVGEGT. The length of the CDR3 is 13 residues. V was pared by 4 bases and J by 8 bases, with 6 bases of the junction left unmatched. DNA for the CDR3: TGTGCCAGCAGTTTATCGACAGGGGATACCCAGTACTTC. Translating it yields CASSLSTGDTQYF.

V and J are TRBV7-2 and TRBJ1-2, with TRBD1 matching 10 bases. The V and J ends lost 5 bases and 5 bases, in that order; junction bases with no gene match: 5. In germline, CDR1 is SGHTA, CDR2 FQGNSA. The CDR3 totals 14 residues. The CDR3 spells CASSPGDRGYGYTF. CDR3 DNA: TGTGCCAGCAGCCCTGGGGACAGGGGTTATGGCTACACCTTC.

The chain recombines TRBV30 with TRBJ1-2; 10 nucleotides align to TRBD1. Germline lookup yields CDR1 GTSNPN and CDR2 SVGIG (reference sequence). This CDR3 region has 13 residues. J lost 5 bases, V lost 8 bases, and 8 bases had no gene match. In DNA, the CDR3 is TGTGCCCATGGGCGGGACAGGGGATATGGCTACACCTTC. This codes for CAHGRDRGYGYTF.

The chain combines TRBV2 with TRBJ2-5; possibly TRBD1 for D (6 bases). Germline V gene sequence: CDR1 SNHLY, CDR2 FYNNEI. The CDR3 spans 13 residues. Trimming removed 4 bases at V and 1 base at J, with 7 bases between. The chain's CDR3 is CASSVGAQETQYF. The CDR3, as DNA: TGTGCCAGCAGTGTGGGGGCCCAAGAGACCCAGTACTTC.

The V gene is TRBV6-5, the J gene TRBJ1-4; D is unresolved. Trimming cost V 0 bases and J 10 bases, with 6 bases left between them. There are 12 residues in the CDR3. CDR1 is MNHEY and CDR2 is SVGAGI in the germline V gene. The CDR3 DNA reads TGTGCCAGCAGTTACTCGGGAGGAAAACTGTTTTTT. This translates into CASSYSGGKLFF.

J is TRBJ1-1 and V is TRBV29-1; D unclear. Germline V gene sequence: CDR1 SQVTM, CDR2 ANQGSEA. Trimming shortened V by 7 bases and J by 1 base, and 13 bases separated the two germline ends. CDR3 length equals 13 residues. The CDR3 DNA follows: TGCAGCGGTCGGTCAGGTGAGAACACTGAAGCTTTCTTT. This encodes CSGRSGENTEAFF.

V usage is TRBV28 and J usage is TRBJ1-1; 10 bases fit TRBD1. The V segment lost 6 bases and the J segment 0 bases; nucleotides outside the gene matches: 10. CDR3 size: 17 residues. Germline values: CDR1 MDHEN, CDR2 SYDVKM. The DNA of the CDR3 is TGTGCCAGCAGCCCGACAGGGGGCACGGGATTGAACACTGAAGCTTTCTTT. Its protein is CASSPTGGTGLNTEAFF.

The V and J genes are TRBV5-1 and TRBJ2-2; tentative D call: TRBD2 (5 bases). The CDR3 length is 16 residues. Trimming removed 4 bases from V and 5 bases from J, with 18 bases in between. From germline, CDR1 is SGHRS and CDR2 YFSETQ. The CDR3 DNA is TGCGCCAGCAGCGCGTCGCCGGGAACACTAACCGGGGAGCTGTTTTTT. Translating it yields CASSASPGTLTGELFF.